This TCR beta chain comes out of a study of blood T cell repertoires in COVID-19. Data came from immunoSEQ multiplex PCR; TCRdb stores just in-frame clones and leaves some out. Of about 200,000 clones listed, roughly 80% were seen once; the top ten hold roughly 7.8%. CDR3 length equals 13 residues. V was shortened by 5 bases and J by 6 bases, with 14 bases between the two germline ends. The germline CDR1 and CDR2 sequences are MDHEN and SYDVKM. Enrolled during active infection, Seattle patients were then followed longitudinally. The sequencing input was peripheral blood. V is TRBV28 and J is TRBJ2-7; tentative D call: TRBD2 (6 bases). This receptor was identified in a woman at least 80 years old with COVID-19, enrolled during active disease. CDR3 sequence (DNA): TGTGCCAGCAGTCCCCTGACTAGAGCCGAGCAGTACTTC. Translated: CASSPLTRAEQYF.